Below, one T cell receptor beta chain is given with its context. Its target is not known. The sample belongs to a study of cytomegalovirus exposure and HLA in healthy donors. Broader study findings: In an earlier analysis, in under 700 donors, most V segments appeared productive either ~87% or ~30% of the time. Most likely, a cluster of highly shared sequence variants arose as a sequencing artifact.

Germline-derived CDR1 and CDR2 are ENHRY and SYGVKD. The trim removed 10 bases at V and 1 base at J, leaving 9 bases unmatched. There are 15 residues in the CDR3. The PCR made use of 60 Vbeta and 13 Jbeta primers. Profiled with immunoSEQ multiplex PCR; TCRdb holds only in-frame clones, not every one. The sample consists of about 160,000 clones, more than 75% of them appearing once. This receptor was obtained from a human donor in good health. Sequencing was done on a sample of PBMCs. The chain links TRBV10-3 to TRBJ2-7; 11 nucleotides agree with TRBD1. DNA of the CDR3: TGTGCCAGTAGCCAGGGGACAGGGGGATCCTACGAGCAGTACTTC. This codes for CASSQGTGGSYEQYF.